Given below is one T cell receptor (beta chain) in context. Its antigen is unidentified. The sample is drawn from a study of blood T cells in healthy people across ages. Study-level findings and limits: There were more naive CD4+ cells and higher diversity in long-lived donors than in aged donors.

Next came a second PCR, run for about 6 to 11 cycles, which used a sample-barcoded 5' primer along with a J-beta primer mix. Every single cDNA molecule received a tag from a template-switch adaptor with 12 random nucleotides. Via MiXCR, TCRdb re-called the 5' RACE reads, giving one row per CDR3 protein. The sample lists more than 500,000 distinct CDR3 sequences, 27% seen once, with approximately 18% in the top ten. Donors were healthy Caucasian individuals from Russia aged roughly 6 to 90. Each donor's blood draw was 7.5 to 10 milliliters of peripheral blood. The V gene's germline CDR1 is ENHRY and CDR2 SYGVKD. The CDR3 extends over 13 amino acids. Trimming removed 6 bases from V and 2 bases from J, with 9 bases in between.

The chain is built from TRBV10-3 and TRBJ2-3; no firm D call. The sample was blood. The origin of this receptor is a woman in her 70s in good health. CDR3 nucleotide sequence: TGTGCCATCAGCCTAGAAGACACAGATACGCAGTATTTT. Protein sequence: CAISLEDTDTQYF.